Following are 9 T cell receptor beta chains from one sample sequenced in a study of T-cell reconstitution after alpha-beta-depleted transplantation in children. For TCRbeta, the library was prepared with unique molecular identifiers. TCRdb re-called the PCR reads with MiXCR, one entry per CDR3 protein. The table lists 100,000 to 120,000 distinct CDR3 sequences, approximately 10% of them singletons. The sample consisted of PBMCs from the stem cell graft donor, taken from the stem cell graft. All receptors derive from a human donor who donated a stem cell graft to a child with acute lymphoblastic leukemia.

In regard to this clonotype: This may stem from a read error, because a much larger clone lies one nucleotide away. The CDR3 sequence: CASSAAVEETQYF. CDR3 in DNA: TGTGCCAGCTCGGCGGCAGTGGAAGAGACCCAGTACTTC. The chain recombines TRBV7-9 with TRBJ2-5; D remains unclear. CDR3 size: 13 residues. Trimming took off 8 bases at V and 3 bases at J, with 13 bases between the two ends. The germline V gene encodes CDR1 SEHNR and CDR2 FQNEAQ (reference sequence).

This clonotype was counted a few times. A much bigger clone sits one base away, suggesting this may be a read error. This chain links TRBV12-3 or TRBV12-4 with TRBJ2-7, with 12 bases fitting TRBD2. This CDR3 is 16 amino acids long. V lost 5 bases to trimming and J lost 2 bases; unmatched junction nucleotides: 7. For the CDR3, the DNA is TGTGCCAGCAGTCGGACTAGCGGGAAGGTACCCTACGAGCAGTACTTC. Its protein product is CASSRTSGKVPYEQYF.

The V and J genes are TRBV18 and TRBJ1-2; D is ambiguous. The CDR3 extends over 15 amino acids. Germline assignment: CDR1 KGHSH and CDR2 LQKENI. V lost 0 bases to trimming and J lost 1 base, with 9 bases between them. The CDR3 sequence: CASSPPAGFNYGYTF. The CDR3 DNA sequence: TGTGCCAGCTCACCACCGGCTGGATTTAACTATGGCTACACCTTC. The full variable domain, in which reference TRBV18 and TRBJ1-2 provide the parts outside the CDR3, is NAGVMQNPRHLVRRRGQEARLRCSPMKGHSHVYWYRQLPEEGLKFMVYLQKENIIDESGMPKERFSAEFPKEGPSILRIQQVVRGDSAAYFCASSPPAGFNYGYTFGSGTRLTVV.

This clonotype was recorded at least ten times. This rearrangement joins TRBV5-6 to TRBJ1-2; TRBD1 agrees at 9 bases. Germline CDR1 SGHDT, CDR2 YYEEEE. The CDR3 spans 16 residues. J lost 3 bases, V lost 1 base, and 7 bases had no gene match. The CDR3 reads CASSLSDRGVHYGYTF. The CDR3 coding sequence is TGTGCCAGCAGCTTGTCGGACAGGGGAGTTCACTATGGCTACACCTTC.

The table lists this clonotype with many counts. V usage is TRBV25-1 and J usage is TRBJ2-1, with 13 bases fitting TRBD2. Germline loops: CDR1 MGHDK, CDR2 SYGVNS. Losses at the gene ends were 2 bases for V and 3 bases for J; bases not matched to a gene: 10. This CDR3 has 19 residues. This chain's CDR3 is CASSEPTGTSGNIYNEQFF. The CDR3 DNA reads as TGTGCCAGCAGTGAACCGACCGGGACTAGCGGGAATATCTACAATGAGCAGTTCTTC.

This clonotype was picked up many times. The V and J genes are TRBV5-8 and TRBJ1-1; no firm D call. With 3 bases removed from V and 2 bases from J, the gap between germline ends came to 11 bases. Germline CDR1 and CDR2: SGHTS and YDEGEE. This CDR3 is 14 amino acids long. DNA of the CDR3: TGTGCCAGCAGCTCCGGCCCAACAAACACTGAAGCTTTCTTT. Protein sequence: CASSSGPTNTEAFF.

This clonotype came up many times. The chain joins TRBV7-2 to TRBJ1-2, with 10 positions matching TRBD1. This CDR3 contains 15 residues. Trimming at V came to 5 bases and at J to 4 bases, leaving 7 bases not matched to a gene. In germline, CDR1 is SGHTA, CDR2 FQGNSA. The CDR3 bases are TGTGCCAGCAGCACAAGGGACAGGGGAGTCTATGGCTACACCTTC. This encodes CASSTRDRGVYGYTF.

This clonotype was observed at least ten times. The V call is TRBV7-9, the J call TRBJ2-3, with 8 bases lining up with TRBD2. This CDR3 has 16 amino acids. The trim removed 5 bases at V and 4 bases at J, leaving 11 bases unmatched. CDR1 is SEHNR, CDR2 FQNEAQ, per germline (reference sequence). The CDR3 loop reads CASSGDERGIADTQYF. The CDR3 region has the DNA TGTGCCAGCAGCGGAGACGAGCGGGGGATCGCAGATACGCAGTATTTT.

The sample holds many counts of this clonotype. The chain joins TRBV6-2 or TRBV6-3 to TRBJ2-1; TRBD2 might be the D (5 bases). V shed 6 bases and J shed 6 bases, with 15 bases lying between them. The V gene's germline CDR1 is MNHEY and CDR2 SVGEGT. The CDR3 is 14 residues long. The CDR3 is CASRPSTRSNEQFF. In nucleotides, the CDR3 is TGTGCCAGCAGACCATCTACTAGGAGCAATGAGCAGTTCTTC.